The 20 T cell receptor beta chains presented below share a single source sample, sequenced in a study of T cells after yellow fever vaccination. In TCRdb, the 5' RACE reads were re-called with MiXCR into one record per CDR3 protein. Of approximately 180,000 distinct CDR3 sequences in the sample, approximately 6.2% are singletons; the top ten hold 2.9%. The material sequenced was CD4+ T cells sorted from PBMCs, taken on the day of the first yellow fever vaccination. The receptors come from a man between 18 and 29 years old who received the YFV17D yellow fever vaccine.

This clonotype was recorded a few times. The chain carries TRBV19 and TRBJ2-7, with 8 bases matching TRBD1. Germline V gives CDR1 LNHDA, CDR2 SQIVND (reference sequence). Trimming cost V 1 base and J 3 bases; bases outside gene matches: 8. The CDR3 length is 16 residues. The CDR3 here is CASSIGPTGAGYEQYF. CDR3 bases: TGTGCCAGTAGTATAGGTCCGACAGGGGCGGGCTACGAGCAGTACTTC.

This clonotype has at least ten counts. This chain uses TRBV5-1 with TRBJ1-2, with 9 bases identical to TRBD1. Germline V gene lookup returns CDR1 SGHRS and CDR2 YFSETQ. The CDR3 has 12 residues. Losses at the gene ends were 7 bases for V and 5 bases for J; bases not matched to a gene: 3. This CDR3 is CASSGQGYGYTF. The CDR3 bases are TGCGCCAGCTCCGGACAGGGGTATGGCTACACCTTC.

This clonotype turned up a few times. The CDR3 sequence: CASSPDSLYGYTF. In DNA form, the CDR3 reads TGTGCCAGCAGCCCGGACAGTCTCTATGGCTACACCTTC. V and J are TRBV5-5 and TRBJ1-2, with D tentatively TRBD1 (6 bases). The CDR3 extends over 13 amino acids. The V and J ends lost 4 bases and 4 bases respectively, with 11 bases between them. CDR1 and CDR2 (germline): SGHKS, YYEKEE (reference sequence).

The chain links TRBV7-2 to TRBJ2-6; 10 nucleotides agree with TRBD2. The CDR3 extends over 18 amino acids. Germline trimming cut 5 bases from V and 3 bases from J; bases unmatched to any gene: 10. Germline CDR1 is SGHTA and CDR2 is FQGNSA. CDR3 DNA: TGTGCCAGCAGCGTTAGCGGGGGGTGGTCCAGTGGGGCCAACGTCCTGACTTTC. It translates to CASSVSGGWSSGANVLTF.

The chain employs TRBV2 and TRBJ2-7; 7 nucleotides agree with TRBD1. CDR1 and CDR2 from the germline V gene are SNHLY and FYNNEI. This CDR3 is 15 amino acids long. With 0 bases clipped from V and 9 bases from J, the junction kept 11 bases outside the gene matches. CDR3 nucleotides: TGTGCCAGCAGTGAAGCCCCAGACAGGGCGTTTGTGCAGTACGTC. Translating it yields CASSEAPDRAFVQYV.

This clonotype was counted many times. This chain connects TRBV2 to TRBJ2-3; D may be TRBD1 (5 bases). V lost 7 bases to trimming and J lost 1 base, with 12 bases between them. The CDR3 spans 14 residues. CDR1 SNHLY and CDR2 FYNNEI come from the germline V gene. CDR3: CASTPEQGTDTQYF. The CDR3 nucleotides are TGTGCCAGCACTCCGGAACAGGGCACAGATACGCAGTATTTT.

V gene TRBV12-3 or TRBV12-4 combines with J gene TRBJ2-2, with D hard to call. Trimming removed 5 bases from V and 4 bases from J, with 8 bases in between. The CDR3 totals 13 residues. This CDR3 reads CASSPRTTGELFF. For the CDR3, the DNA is TGTGCCAGCAGTCCCCGTACCACCGGGGAGCTGTTTTTT.

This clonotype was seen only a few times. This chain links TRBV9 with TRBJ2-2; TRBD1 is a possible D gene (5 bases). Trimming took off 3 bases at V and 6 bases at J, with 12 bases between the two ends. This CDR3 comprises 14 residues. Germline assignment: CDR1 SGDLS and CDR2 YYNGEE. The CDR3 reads CASSALRVAGELFF. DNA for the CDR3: TGTGCCAGCAGCGCCCTCAGGGTCGCCGGGGAGCTGTTTTTT.

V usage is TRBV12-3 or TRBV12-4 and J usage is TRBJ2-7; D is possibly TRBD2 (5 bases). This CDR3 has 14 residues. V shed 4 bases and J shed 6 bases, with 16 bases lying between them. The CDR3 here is CASSSTEGLGEQYV. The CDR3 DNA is TGTGCCAGCAGTTCCACAGAGGGTCTGGGCGAGCAGTACGTC.

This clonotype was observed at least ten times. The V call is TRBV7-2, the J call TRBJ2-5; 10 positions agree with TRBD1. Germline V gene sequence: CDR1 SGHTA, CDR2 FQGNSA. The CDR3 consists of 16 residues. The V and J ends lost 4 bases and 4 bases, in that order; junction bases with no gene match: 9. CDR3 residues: CASSSRDRGSGETQYF. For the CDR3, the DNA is TGTGCCAGCAGCTCTCGGGACAGGGGAAGTGGAGAGACCCAGTACTTC.

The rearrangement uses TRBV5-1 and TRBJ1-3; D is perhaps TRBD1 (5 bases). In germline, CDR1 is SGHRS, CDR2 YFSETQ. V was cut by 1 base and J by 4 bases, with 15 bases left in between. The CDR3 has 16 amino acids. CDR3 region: CASSLKFGAGGNTIYF. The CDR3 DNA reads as TGCGCCAGCAGCTTGAAATTCGGGGCAGGCGGAAACACCATATATTTT.

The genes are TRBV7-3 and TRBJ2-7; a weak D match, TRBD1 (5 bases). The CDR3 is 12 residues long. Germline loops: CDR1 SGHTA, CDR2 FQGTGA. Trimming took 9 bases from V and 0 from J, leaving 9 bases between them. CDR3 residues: CARMTVSYEQYV. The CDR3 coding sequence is TGTGCCAGGATGACAGTCTCCTACGAGCAGTACGTC.

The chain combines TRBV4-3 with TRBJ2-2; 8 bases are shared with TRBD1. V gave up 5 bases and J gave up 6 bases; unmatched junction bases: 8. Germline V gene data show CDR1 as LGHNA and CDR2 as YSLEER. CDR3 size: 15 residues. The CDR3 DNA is TGCGCCAGCAGCGTCCGGGACAGGCCTGCCGGGGAGCTGTTTTTT. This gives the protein CASSVRDRPAGELFF.

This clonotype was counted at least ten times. CDR3 in DNA: TGTGCCAGCAGTCTCCGACAGGCCGACGAGCAGTACTTC. As protein: CASSLRQADEQYF. The V call is TRBV2, the J call TRBJ2-7; the D gene is possibly TRBD1 (6 bases). The CDR3 runs 13 residues. Germline V lookup: CDR1 SNHLY, CDR2 FYNNEI. V was cut by 5 bases and J by 5 bases, with 13 bases left in between.

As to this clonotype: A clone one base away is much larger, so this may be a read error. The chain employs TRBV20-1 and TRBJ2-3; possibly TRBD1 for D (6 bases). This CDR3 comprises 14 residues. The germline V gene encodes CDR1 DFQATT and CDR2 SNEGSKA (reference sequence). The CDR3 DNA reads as TGCGGTGCTAGTAGAGACAGGCCCACAGATACGCAGTATTTT. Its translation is CGASRDRPTDTQYF.

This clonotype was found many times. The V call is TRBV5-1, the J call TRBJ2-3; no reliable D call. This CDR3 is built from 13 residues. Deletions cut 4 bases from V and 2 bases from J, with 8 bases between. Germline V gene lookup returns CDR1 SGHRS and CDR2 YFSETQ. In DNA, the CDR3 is TGCGCCAGCAGCGAACCCACCACAGATACGCAGTATTTT. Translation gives CASSEPTTDTQYF.

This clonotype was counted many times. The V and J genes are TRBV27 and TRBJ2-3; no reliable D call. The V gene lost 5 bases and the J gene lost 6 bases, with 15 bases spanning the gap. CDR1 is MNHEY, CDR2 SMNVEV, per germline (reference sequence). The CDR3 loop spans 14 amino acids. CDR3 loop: CASSPPAGSDTQYF. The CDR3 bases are TGTGCCAGCAGTCCACCCGCAGGCAGCGATACGCAGTATTTT.

CDR3 nucleotides: TGTGCCAACGCAGCGGGCCAAGGGGATACGCAGTATTTT. Translated: CANAAGQGDTQYF. This chain uses TRBV10-3 with TRBJ2-3, with a possible D match to TRBD2 (6 bases). CDR3 length equals 13 residues. Germline CDR1 ENHRY, CDR2 SYGVKD. Trimming shortened V by 10 bases and J by 6 bases, and 17 bases separated the two germline ends.

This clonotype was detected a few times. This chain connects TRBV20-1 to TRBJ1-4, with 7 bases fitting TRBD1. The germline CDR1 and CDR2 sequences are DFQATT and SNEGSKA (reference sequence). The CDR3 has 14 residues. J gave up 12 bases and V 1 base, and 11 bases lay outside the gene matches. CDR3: CSARAQGVLRELFF. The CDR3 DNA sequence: TGCAGTGCTAGAGCCCAGGGGGTTTTGAGGGAACTGTTTTTT.

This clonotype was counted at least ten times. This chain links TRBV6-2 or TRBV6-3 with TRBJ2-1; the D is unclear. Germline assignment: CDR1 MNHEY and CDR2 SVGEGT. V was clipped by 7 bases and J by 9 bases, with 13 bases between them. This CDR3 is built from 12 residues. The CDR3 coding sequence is TGTGCCAGCACCACCGTCCCACCTGAGCAGTTCTTC. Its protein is CASTTVPPEQFF.